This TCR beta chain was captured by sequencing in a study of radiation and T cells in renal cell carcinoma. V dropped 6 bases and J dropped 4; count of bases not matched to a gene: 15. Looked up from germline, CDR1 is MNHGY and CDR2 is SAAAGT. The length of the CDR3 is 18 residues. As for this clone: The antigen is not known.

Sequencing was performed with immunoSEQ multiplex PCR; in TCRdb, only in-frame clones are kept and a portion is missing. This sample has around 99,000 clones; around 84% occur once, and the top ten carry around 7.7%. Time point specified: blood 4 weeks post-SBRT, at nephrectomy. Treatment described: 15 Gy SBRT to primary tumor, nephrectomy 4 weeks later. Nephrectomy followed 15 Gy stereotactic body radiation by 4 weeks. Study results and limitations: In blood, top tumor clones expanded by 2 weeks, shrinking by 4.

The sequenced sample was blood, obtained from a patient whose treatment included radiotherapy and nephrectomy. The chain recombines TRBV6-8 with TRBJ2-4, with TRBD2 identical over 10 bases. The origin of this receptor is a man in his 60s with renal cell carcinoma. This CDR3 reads CASSAESLAGDAKNIQYF. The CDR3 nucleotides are TGTGCCAGCAGCGCCGAGAGCCTAGCGGGAGACGCGAAAAACATTCAGTACTTC.